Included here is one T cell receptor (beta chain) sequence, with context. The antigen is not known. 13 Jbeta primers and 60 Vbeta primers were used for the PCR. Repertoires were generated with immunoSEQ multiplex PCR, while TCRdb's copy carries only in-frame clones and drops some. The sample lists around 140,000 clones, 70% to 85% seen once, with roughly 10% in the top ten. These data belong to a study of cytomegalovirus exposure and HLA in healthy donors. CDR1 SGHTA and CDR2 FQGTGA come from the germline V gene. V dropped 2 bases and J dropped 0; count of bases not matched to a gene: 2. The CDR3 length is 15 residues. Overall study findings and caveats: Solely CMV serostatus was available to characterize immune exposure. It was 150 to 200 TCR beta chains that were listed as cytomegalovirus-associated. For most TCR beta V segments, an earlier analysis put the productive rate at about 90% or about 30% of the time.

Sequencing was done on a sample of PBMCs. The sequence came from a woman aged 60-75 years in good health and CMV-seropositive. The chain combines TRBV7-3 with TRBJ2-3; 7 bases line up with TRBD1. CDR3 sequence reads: CASSLHRGSTDTQYF. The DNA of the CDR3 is TGTGCCAGCAGCTTACACAGGGGCAGCACAGATACGCAGTATTTT.